This TCR beta chain was sequenced in a study of neoadjuvant anti-PD-1 for oral cavity cancer (dated by TCRdb to the early 2020s). Background for the entire study: Before curative-intent surgical resection, most patients were given three to four biweekly doses of nivolumab at 3 mg/kg. A fourth nivolumab dose was given around day 43 to patients without progression, and definitive surgical resection was performed in those patients on days 50-56. The parent correlative cohort included roughly 12 patients, with an approximately 34% response rate. Under RECIST 1.1, a patient counted as a responder if showing complete response, partial response or stable disease, and as a non-responder if showing progression.

What the study reported, not specific to this receptor: Higher pretreatment blood TCRbeta clonality and lower post-treatment tumor TCRbeta clonality were correlated with higher pretreatment blood Treg/Th17 ratios. After neoadjuvant nivolumab, non-responders showed significantly higher T cell clonality (Gini index) in PBMCs than responders did. TCR analyses included only a few patients per response group, and the authors called for larger cohorts for validation.

What this sample's time point label stands for: after neoadjuvant nivolumab, at surgical resection. Patients were newly diagnosed with stage II-IVA oral cavity squamous cell carcinoma and had received no prior systemic or radiation treatment. Everyone in the cohort had locally advanced, HPV-negative oral cavity squamous cell carcinoma. No culture maintenance or expansion was done, as the peripheral blood mononuclear cells went straight to analysis. The samples were obtained from a longitudinal correlative study of a single-arm phase II trial testing neoadjuvant nivolumab in oral cavity squamous cell carcinoma. Subject-matched pre- and post-treatment PBMCs and tumors from three responders and three non-responders were subjected to genomic DNA-based TCRbeta sequencing. Peripheral blood mononuclear cells were drawn once before nivolumab treatment and a second time after treatment, when surgery took place. The Maxwell RSC DNA from Cells kit was used to isolate genomic DNA from PBMCs.

For deep sequencing of PBMC libraries, mostly about 0.45 ug of input genomic DNA was used, and six replicates were run per sample. Following the manufacturer's instructions, the team built TCRbeta libraries using the immunoSEQ hsTCRbeta kit. Sequencing of the completed libraries took place using an Illumina NovaSeq 6000 S4 flow cell after they had been pooled to about 3.2 nM. Per the source publication's procedure: Raw data preprocessing and quality control were performed with the immunoSEQ Analyzer. The analysis was restricted to productive rearrangements, with each unique CDR3 amino acid sequence defining a clonotype. Repertoire clonality was estimated as the Gini-Simpson index, which was calculated using the R package tcR. Student's t test was used to compare Gini indices, and Pearson correlation was used to assess associations with tumor size change. TCRdb obtained this table from immuneACCESS and retained in-frame rearrangements with V and J assigned. These tables miss some clones; where compared with another copy, unresolved V genes account for less than half of the shortfall, and the remainder is unexplained. The DNA gave D and trimming, while V, J and clone size come from that table. The sample contains some 70,000 clones, 80% to 90% of them found a single time. Together, the top ten hold less than 4% of the sample.

Measured from the cysteine to the phenylalanine, the CDR3 is 14 residues long. Of all the DNA, just the CDR3 is kept, 42 bases in frame from base 1. According to the germline V gene (reference sequence), CDR1 reads SEHNR and CDR2 reads FQNEAQ. The junction shows trimming of 6 bases on V and 4 bases on J, and the gene matches do not reach 9 bases of it. Note on this clone: Its specific antigen is unknown. Base qualities are not provided; no much larger clone lies one nucleotide away.

The rearranged segments are TRBV7-9 and TRBJ2-7; the junction holds 7 bases that match TRBD1. The sequencing used PBMCs, collected after nivolumab (anti-PD-1) treatment. This receptor was obtained from a person aged 35 to 85 with oral cavity squamous cell carcinoma. The CDR3 is CASRASGTAYEQYF. The DNA is TGTGCCAGCAGAGCCTCTGGGACAGCTTACGAGCAGTACTTC.